This T cell receptor (beta chain) was documented in a study of identical twins. Findings of the study overall: Weaker excess twin sharing was observed in beta out-of-frame sequences.

TCRdb reprocessed the 5' RACE reads with MiXCR, giving one entry per CDR3 protein. Of under 800,000 distinct CDR3 sequences listed, 21% were seen once; the top ten hold approximately 4.3%. This CDR3 is 14 amino acids long. Losses at the gene ends were 4 bases for V and 0 bases for J; bases not matched to a gene: 0. Germline CDR1 MNHEY, CDR2 SVGAGI. Many counts were recorded for this clonotype. Its target is not known. The same sample was also studied in work on T cells expressing NK-cell markers. Per that paper: These clonotypes also led the CD3+CD56-NKG2C+ fraction in a handful of donors.

This TCR was recovered from a woman aged 18-35 years in good health. This chain connects TRBV6-5 to TRBJ2-7, with TRBD1 identical over 10 bases. Sequencing was done on a sample of PBMCs. CDR3 sequence: CASSWTGGSYEQYF. In DNA form, the CDR3 reads TGTGCCAGCAGTTGGACAGGGGGCTCCTACGAGCAGTACTTC.